The subject of this entry is one T cell receptor (beta chain). TCRdb's copy holds only in-frame clones and misses some; the assay was immunoSEQ multiplex PCR. The sample contains about 220,000 clones, approximately 85% of which appear only once. Germline CDR1 MGHRA, CDR2 YSYEKL. The CDR3 is 14 residues long. V shed 2 bases and J shed 5 bases, with 9 bases lying between them. This specimen belongs to a study of blood T cell repertoires in COVID-19. The sample comprised peripheral blood. This chain links TRBV4-1 with TRBJ2-2; weak D call: TRBD1 (6 bases). The sequence derives from a woman in her sixties or seventies with acute or convalescent COVID-19. CDR3 nucleotides: TGCGCCAGCAGCCAATCAGGGGTTACCGGGGAGCTGTTTTTT. Translated, it gives CASSQSGVTGELFF.